The source of this T cell receptor beta chain is a study of Graves' ophthalmopathy and Graves' hyperthyroidism. Amplification from RNA transcripts yielded the TCR beta CDR3 regions. RT-PCR with HTBI primers came first, then second-round multiplex PCR. A single record per CDR3 protein comes from TCRdb applying MiXCR to the multiplex PCR reads. The table lists roughly 610,000 distinct CDR3 sequences, 22% of them singletons, with approximately 6.5% in the top ten. Findings of the study overall: Between ophthalmopathy and stable hyperthyroidism, a 13-signature model drew a separation with around 88% sensitivity and just under 83% specificity.

V lost 4 bases to trimming and J lost 8 bases; unmatched junction nucleotides: 5. CDR1 and CDR2 from the germline V gene are ENHRY and SYGVKD. The CDR3 is 14 residues long. This clonotype was seen at least ten times. Antigen unknown. Patients newly diagnosed with hyperthyroidism, under 2 months' duration, were aged 18 to 65, the study reports. Uncontrolled infections, other autoimmune diseases, pregnancy or lactation barred patients from enrollment. Symptoms, serum thyroxine and TRAb, thyroid ultrasound, and orbital computed tomography formed the diagnostic basis. Input material: peripheral blood. V and J are TRBV10-3 and TRBJ1-4; 9 bases line up with TRBD1. This TCR derives from a woman younger than 30 with stable Graves' hyperthyroidism. Some clones in this sample may be carry-over from other donors' samples. The CDR3 here is CAISVDRGWEKLFF. The CDR3 DNA sequence: TGTGCCATCAGTGTGGACAGGGGTTGGGAAAAACTGTTTTTT.